Each of the 27 T cell receptor beta chains below was sequenced from the same sample in a study of Ad26.COV2.S vaccination and SARS-CoV-2 variants. The assay was immunoSEQ multiplex PCR, and TCRdb's table has in-frame clones only and misses some. The sample shows about 400,000 clones, approximately 91% of them seen only once. Treatment specified: roughly 18 received Ad26.COV2.S at low or high dose, single or two shots; about 5 received placebo; per-sample allocation not given. Sample collection was performed on day 63 after the first vaccine or placebo injection. The input for sequencing was peripheral blood, taken in a trial of Ad26.COV2.S vaccine versus placebo. Receptors originate from a person aged 18-60 years who received the Ad26.COV2.S COVID-19 vaccine or a placebo.

This chain uses TRBV5-1 with TRBJ2-2; 7 bases align to TRBD1. V shed 0 bases, J shed 4 bases, and the junction held 6 bases outside the gene matches. Germline loops: CDR1 SGHRS, CDR2 YFSETQ. The CDR3 has 16 residues. The CDR3 DNA reads TGCGCCAGCAGCTTGGTAGGGACAGATCCCACCGGGGAGCTGTTTTTT. This sequence encodes CASSLVGTDPTGELFF.

The chain has TRBV7-9 and TRBJ2-1; D may be TRBD1 (6 bases). Germline assignment: CDR1 SEHNR and CDR2 FQNEAQ (reference sequence). This CDR3 is 16 amino acids long. The V end lost 3 bases, the J end lost 6 bases, and 18 bases lay between the germline ends. In nucleotides, the CDR3 is TGTGCCAGCAGCTTGTCGGGACACCAAGTGGGCAATGAGCAGTTCTTC. This sequence encodes CASSLSGHQVGNEQFF.

The chain recombines TRBV5-1 with TRBJ2-7; 9 bases agree with TRBD2. V lost 5 bases and J lost 3; bases outside the gene matches: 6. Germline V lookup: CDR1 SGHRS, CDR2 YFSETQ. The CDR3 contains 14 residues. The chain's CDR3 is CASRFLAGDYEQYF. CDR3 DNA: TGCGCCAGCAGATTTTTAGCGGGAGACTACGAGCAGTACTTC.

This sequence joins TRBV7-8 and TRBJ1-2, with D unresolved. CDR1 and CDR2 (germline): SGHVS, FQNEAQ. The CDR3 has 15 residues. V lost 1 base and J lost 2, with 11 bases in between. In DNA form, the CDR3 reads TGTGCCAGCAGCTTAGAGCGCAACACGAACTATGGCTACACCTTC. Translated, it gives CASSLERNTNYGYTF.

The chain couples TRBV5-4 to TRBJ2-7, with TRBD1 matching over 11 bases. CDR1 and CDR2 (germline): SGHNT, YYREEE (reference sequence). V lost 4 bases, J lost 3 bases, and 3 bases stayed unmatched. The CDR3 totals 14 residues. CDR3 coding DNA: TGTGCCAGCAGCCCGGGGACAGGGGGCTACGAGCAGTACTTC. Translating it yields CASSPGTGGYEQYF.

The chain uses TRBV11-2 and TRBJ2-5, with 11 positions matching TRBD2. Germline CDR1 SGHAT, CDR2 FQNNGV. The CDR3 has 16 residues. J was trimmed by 1 base and V by 2 bases; bases with no gene match: 3. In DNA, the CDR3 is TGTGCCAGCAGCTTAACACTAGCGGGAGCCCAAGAGACCCAGTACTTC. Its protein product is CASSLTLAGAQETQYF.

This clone was seen once. This chain connects TRBV5-1 to TRBJ2-7, with 7 bases matching TRBD1. This CDR3 has 14 amino acids. Germline loops: CDR1 SGHRS, CDR2 YFSETQ. V lost 3 bases, J lost 2 bases, and 5 bases stayed unmatched. This CDR3 is CASSSLQGTYEQYF. CDR3 in DNA: TGCGCCAGCAGCTCATTACAGGGGACCTACGAGCAGTACTTC.

The chain employs TRBV9 and TRBJ2-7; a possible D gene is TRBD1 (5 bases). V shed 0 bases and J shed 4 bases, with 11 bases lying between them. CDR3 length: 14 residues. CDR1 is SGDLS, CDR2 YYNGEE, per germline. The CDR3 DNA reads as TGTGCCAGCAGCGTAGGCCCAGGGTTGTACGAGCAGTACTTC. It specifies CASSVGPGLYEQYF.

This clone was seen once. The V and J genes are TRBV28 and TRBJ1-5; unclear D gene. The CDR3 has 14 amino acids. CDR1 and CDR2 from the germline V gene are MDHEN and SYDVKM. Trimming cost V 10 bases and J 7 bases, with 20 bases left between them. CDR3 region: CATTDPWPGQPQHF. The CDR3 DNA sequence: TGTGCCACCACTGATCCCTGGCCGGGACAGCCCCAGCATTTT.

This chain links TRBV11-3 with TRBJ2-2; D call uncertain. The CDR3 spans 14 residues. V lost 0 bases, J lost 4 bases, and 6 bases lay in between. CDR1 is SGHNT and CDR2 is YENEEA in the germline V gene. In DNA, the CDR3 is TGTGCCAGCAGCTTAGATCATCGCACCGGGGAGCTGTTTTTT. It specifies CASSLDHRTGELFF.

This clone was detected only once. The chain couples TRBV9 to TRBJ2-3, with no clear D. The V gene's germline CDR1 is SGDLS and CDR2 YYNGEE. The CDR3 totals 14 residues. V was trimmed by 0 bases and J by 6 bases, leaving 11 bases between them. In nucleotides, the CDR3 is TGTGCCAGCAGCGTAGGCACTGAAGGGGATACGCAGTATTTT. It translates to CASSVGTEGDTQYF.

The V and J genes are TRBV27 and TRBJ2-1; D perhaps matches TRBD2 (5 bases). The CDR3 consists of 13 residues. V was clipped by 6 bases and J by 7 bases, with 13 bases between them. The V gene's germline CDR1 is MNHEY and CDR2 SMNVEV (reference sequence). The CDR3 DNA reads as TGTGCCAGCAGCGAGACCGGGAAGAATGAGCAGTTCTTC. Residues: CASSETGKNEQFF.

This chain joins TRBV29-1 and TRBJ1-1, with 8 positions matching TRBD1. The ends lost 3 bases at V and 6 bases at J; junction bases unmatched: 0. The CDR3 has 11 amino acids. Germline V gene sequence: CDR1 SQVTM, CDR2 ANQGSEA. Here the CDR3 DNA reads TGCAGCGTTGAGACAGGGGCTGAAGCTTTCTTT. Protein: CSVETGAEAFF.

The chain is built from TRBV2 and TRBJ2-3; 7 bases align to TRBD1. V shed 6 bases, J shed 8 bases, and the junction held 14 bases outside the gene matches. Germline V gene data show CDR1 as SNHLY and CDR2 as FYNNEI. This CDR3 is built from 15 residues. In nucleotides, the CDR3 is TGTGCCAGCAGGGACAGGTGGTCCGGGGCGACTACGCAGTATTTT. Translation gives CASRDRWSGATTQYF. The full variable domain, completed using reference TRBV2 and TRBJ2-3, is EPEVTQTPSHQVTQMGQEVILRCVPISNHLYFYWYRQILGQKVEFLVSFYNNEISEKSEIFDDQFSVERPDGSNFTLKIRSTKLEDSAMYFCASRDRWSGATTQYFGPGTRLTVL.

This clone was detected only once. The chain has TRBV19 and TRBJ1-6, with D possibly TRBD1 on 6 matching bases. The germline V gene encodes CDR1 LNHDA and CDR2 SQIVND (reference sequence). This CDR3 comprises 15 residues. V shed 6 bases and J shed 7 bases, with 16 bases lying between them. The CDR3 sequence is CASRSGVVGNSPLHF. CDR3 bases: TGTGCCAGTAGGTCAGGGGTCGTAGGCAATTCACCCCTCCACTTT.

The chain uses TRBV14 and TRBJ2-3; 9 bases are a match to TRBD1. The CDR3 consists of 16 residues. J gave up 0 bases and V 3 bases, and 4 bases lay outside the gene matches. Germline V gene data show CDR1 as SGHDN and CDR2 as FVKESK. DNA for the CDR3: TGTGCCAGCAGCCACCGGACAGGGGTCAGCACAGATACGCAGTATTTT. Amino acids: CASSHRTGVSTDTQYF.

The rearrangement joins TRBV7-2 to TRBJ2-3; D might be TRBD2 (5 bases). Germline V gene lookup returns CDR1 SGHTA and CDR2 FQGNSA. The V end lost 1 base, the J end lost 1 base, and 9 bases lay between the germline ends. This CDR3 contains 15 residues. The CDR3 spells CASSLVASGTDTQYF. The CDR3 DNA sequence: TGTGCCAGCAGCTTAGTAGCGTCCGGCACAGATACGCAGTATTTT. Full variable domain (outside the CDR3, taken from reference TRBV7-2 and TRBJ2-3): GAGVSQSPSNKVTEKGKDVELRCDPISGHTALYWYRQSLGQGLEFLIYFQGNSAPDKSGLPSDRFSAERTGGSVSTLTIQRTQQEDSAVYLCASSLVASGTDTQYFGPGTRLTVL.

The V and J genes are TRBV7-6 and TRBJ2-1; 7 bases map to TRBD2. The CDR3 covers 15 residues. J was trimmed by 7 bases and V by 5 bases; bases with no gene match: 11. Germline V lookup: CDR1 SGHVS, CDR2 FNYEAQ. The CDR3 DNA sequence: TGTGCCAGCAGCCCAGGACTAGTTGAATTAAATGAGCAGTTCTTC. It translates to CASSPGLVELNEQFF.

The gene calls are TRBV19 and TRBJ1-5; the D gene is possibly TRBD1 (5 bases). CDR3 length equals 14 residues. CDR1 and CDR2 (germline): LNHDA, SQIVND (reference sequence). Trimming left V 5 bases short and J 6 bases short, with 14 bases between. CDR3 coding DNA: TGTGCCAGTAGTGCAGGGCGGGGAAGTCAGCCCCAGCATTTT. Translating it yields CASSAGRGSQPQHF.

This chain uses TRBV9 with TRBJ2-2; 8 nucleotides match TRBD1. CDR3 size: 15 residues. V gave up 0 bases and J gave up 6 bases; unmatched junction bases: 4. The germline gives CDR1 SGDLS, CDR2 YYNGEE. The CDR3 loop is CASSVGSQGAGELFF. The CDR3 DNA reads TGTGCCAGCAGCGTAGGTTCACAGGGGGCCGGGGAGCTGTTTTTT.

This chain connects TRBV19 to TRBJ2-5; D is undetermined. The germline gives CDR1 LNHDA, CDR2 SQIVND (reference sequence). This CDR3 is built from 11 residues. With 8 bases removed from V and 2 bases from J, the gap between germline ends came to 6 bases. In DNA, the CDR3 is TGTGCCAGTCAGAAGCAAGAGACCCAGTACTTC. Its protein product is CASQKQETQYF.

The rearrangement links TRBV11-1 to TRBJ2-5, with TRBD1 identical over 10 bases. The CDR3 covers 15 residues. The junction had 5 bases not matched to a gene; V was cut back by 5 bases and J by 2 bases. CDR1 and CDR2 (germline): SGHAT, FQDESV (reference sequence). CDR3 in amino acids: CASSRQGAAQETQYF. CDR3 bases: TGTGCCAGCAGCCGACAGGGGGCGGCACAAGAGACCCAGTACTTC.

This clone was seen once. The chain uses TRBV28 and TRBJ1-5, with no clear D. V lost 10 bases and J 0 bases, leaving 16 bases between the germline ends. CDR3 length: 15 amino acids. The germline gives CDR1 MDHEN, CDR2 SYDVKM. CDR3 bases: TGTGCCACCCGGACGGCCAGAAATAGCAATCAGCCCCAGCATTTT. Protein: CATRTARNSNQPQHF.

The V call is TRBV9, the J call TRBJ1-5; D unclear. The CDR3 has 14 amino acids. Between the trimmed V and J ends, which lost 4 bases and 1 base, there was a span of 9 bases. Germline CDR1 and CDR2: SGDLS and YYNGEE. CDR3 sequence reads: CASSPHISNQPQHF. DNA for the CDR3: TGTGCCAGCAGCCCTCACATCAGCAATCAGCCCCAGCATTTT.

This sequence joins TRBV10-1 and TRBJ2-1, with a tentative D call TRBD2 (6 bases). Trimming stripped 7 bases from V and 9 bases from J, with 13 bases between. CDR1 and CDR2 from the germline V gene are WNHNN and SYGVQD (reference sequence). The CDR3 extends over 12 amino acids. CDR3 residues: CASIGAGGEQFF. Written as DNA, the CDR3 is TGCGCCAGCATAGGGGCCGGGGGTGAGCAGTTCTTC.

This chain joins TRBV9 and TRBJ1-3; possible D gene TRBD1, 6 bases. CDR3 size: 15 residues. Trimming shortened V by 4 bases and J by 3 bases, and 14 bases separated the two germline ends. Germline assignment: CDR1 SGDLS and CDR2 YYNGEE. This CDR3 reads CASSPGTIFGNTIYF. In DNA, the CDR3 is TGTGCCAGCAGCCCCGGGACAATATTTGGAAACACCATATATTTT.

The chain couples TRBV5-6 to TRBJ1-3, with a weak D call TRBD1 (5 bases). The CDR3 has 16 residues. CDR1 is SGHDT, CDR2 YYEEEE, per germline. Trimming pared 4 bases from V and 2 bases from J, leaving 16 bases between. Here the CDR3 reads CASSLLGRETGNTIYF. The CDR3 nucleotides are TGTGCCAGCAGCCTGTTGGGCAGGGAGACTGGAAACACCATATATTTT.